The 29 T cell receptor beta chains presented below share a single source sample, sequenced in a study of OX40 agonist ivuxolimab in advanced cancers. Some clones are missing from TCRdb's copy, which holds only in-frame ones; the method was immunoSEQ multiplex PCR. The sample shows just over 60,000 clones, 92% of them seen only once. The sample here was CD4+ or CD8+ T cells sorted from blood, taken in a trial of the OX40 agonist ivuxolimab. These receptors originate from an adult with an advanced solid tumor such as melanoma, head and neck, liver or kidney cancer.

This clone turned up a few times. This rearrangement joins TRBV19 to TRBJ2-6; the D is unclear. CDR3 length equals 14 residues. V lost 7 bases and J lost 2, with 9 bases in between. CDR1 is LNHDA, CDR2 SQIVND, per germline (reference sequence). This CDR3 reads CASTSETGANVLTF. In DNA, the CDR3 is TGTGCCAGTACCTCTGAGACTGGGGCCAACGTCCTGACTTTC.

The chain combines TRBV19 with TRBJ2-2; D is unclear. The CDR3 is 15 residues long. The germline V gene encodes CDR1 LNHDA and CDR2 SQIVND (reference sequence). V was shortened by 4 bases and J by 3 bases, with 12 bases between the two germline ends. The CDR3 sequence is CASSTYQTDTGELFF. As DNA, the CDR3 is TGTGCCAGTAGTACATACCAGACCGACACCGGGGAGCTGTTTTTT.

V and J are TRBV5-1 and TRBJ1-2, with 8 bases identical to TRBD1. The CDR3 has 13 residues. CDR1 and CDR2 from the germline V gene are SGHRS and YFSETQ. V gave up 2 bases and J gave up 8 bases; unmatched junction bases: 5. CDR3 nucleotides: TGCGCCAGCAGCTTCGGGCAGGGGGCAGGCTACACCTTC. It codes for CASSFGQGAGYTF.

The chain recombines TRBV10-2 with TRBJ1-2; maybe TRBD1 (5 bases). Trimming took off 3 bases at V and 2 bases at J, with 13 bases between the two ends. CDR3 length: 15 residues. Germline CDR1 WSHSY, CDR2 SAAADI. Here the CDR3 reads CASSEPGTANYGYTF. CDR3 sequence (DNA): TGCGCCAGCAGTGAACCCGGGACGGCAAACTATGGCTACACCTTC.

The J gene is TRBJ1-1, the V gene TRBV5-4, with a weak D call TRBD1 (6 bases). Deletions cut 3 bases from V and 11 bases from J, with 17 bases between. The CDR3 totals 13 residues. The germline V gene has CDR1 SGHNT and CDR2 YYREEE (reference sequence). In DNA, the CDR3 is TGTGCCAGCAGCTACGGACAGTACAAGGCGGCTTTCTTT. Its protein is CASSYGQYKAAFF.

The V and J genes are TRBV5-1 and TRBJ2-7, with 7 bases fitting TRBD2. V dropped 0 bases and J dropped 4; count of bases not matched to a gene: 10. There are 16 residues in the CDR3. Germline CDR1 reads SGHRS; CDR2 reads YFSETQ. The CDR3 sequence: CASSLEGAAGVYEQYF. DNA of the CDR3: TGCGCCAGCAGCTTGGAGGGTGCTGCGGGGGTATACGAGCAGTACTTC. The entire variable domain, with the rest obtained from reference TRBV5-1 and TRBJ2-7, is as follows: KAGVTQTPRYLIKTRGQQVTLSCSPISGHRSVSWYQQTPGQGLQFLFEYFSETQRNKGNFPGRFSGRQFSNSRSEMNVSTLELGDSALYLCASSLEGAAGVYEQYFGPGTRLTVT.

The chain uses TRBV4-1 and TRBJ1-4; D is ambiguous. Germline CDR1 MGHRA, CDR2 YSYEKL. Trimming took 1 base from V and 4 from J, leaving 7 bases between them. The CDR3 runs to 14 residues. CDR3 residues: CASSQGDYNEKLFF. The CDR3 DNA sequence: TGCGCCAGCAGCCAAGGCGATTATAATGAAAAACTGTTTTTT.

The genes are TRBV2 and TRBJ2-7, with 7 positions matching TRBD2. Germline assignment: CDR1 SNHLY and CDR2 FYNNEI. V lost 11 bases and J lost 3; bases outside the gene matches: 7. The CDR3 is 12 amino acids. The CDR3 spells CAAGAQNYEQYF. The DNA for the CDR3 is TGTGCCGCGGGAGCCCAAAACTACGAGCAGTACTTC.

The chain is built from TRBV18 and TRBJ2-7; D perhaps matches TRBD1 (6 bases). V was clipped by 6 bases and J by 1 base, with 10 bases between them. Per the germline V gene, CDR1 is KGHSH and CDR2 is LQKENI. The CDR3 sequence is 13 residues long. This CDR3 is CASSEQGSYEQYF. The CDR3 DNA sequence: TGTGCCAGCTCCGAGCAGGGGTCCTACGAGCAGTACTTC.

V and J are TRBV21-1 and TRBJ2-7; the D call TRBD1 from the table was never checked on the DNA. TRBV21-1 is a documented pseudogene. There are 15 residues in the CDR3. The CDR3 sequence is CASSNRRTLSYEQYF. The CDR3 nucleotides read TGTGCCAGCAGCAATCGCAGGACACTTTCCTACGAGCAGTACTTC.

The CDR3 DNA sequence: TGTGCCAGCAGCGTAACAGCTAGCCAGTCCGCAGATACGCAGTATTTT. As protein: CASSVTASQSADTQYF. The rearrangement uses TRBV9 and TRBJ2-3, with D perhaps TRBD2 (5 bases). Per the germline V gene, CDR1 is SGDLS and CDR2 is YYNGEE. Trimming cost V 1 base and J 4 bases, with 16 bases left between them. The CDR3 totals 16 residues.

This clone was seen a few times. The rearrangement links TRBV19 to TRBJ2-5, with D unresolved. V was pared by 4 bases and J by 4 bases, with 4 bases between. The CDR3 has 11 residues. The germline CDR1 and CDR2 sequences are LNHDA and SQIVND (reference sequence). CDR3 region: CASSKRETQYF. For the CDR3, the DNA is TGTGCCAGTAGTAAGCGAGAGACCCAGTACTTC.

This chain links TRBV2 with TRBJ2-5, with D perhaps TRBD1 (5 bases). The germline CDR1 and CDR2 sequences are SNHLY and FYNNEI. The CDR3 extends over 13 amino acids. Trimming removed 6 bases at V and 1 base at J, with 9 bases between. CDR3 in DNA: TGTGCCAGCAGACCGACAGCCCAAGAGACCCAGTACTTC. Protein product: CASRPTAQETQYF.

V usage is TRBV6-1 and J usage is TRBJ1-1; D is unresolved. V was trimmed by 4 bases and J by 3 bases, leaving 9 bases between them. Germline V gene sequence: CDR1 MNHNS, CDR2 SASEGT. This CDR3 contains 13 residues. CDR3 DNA sequence: TGTGCCAGCAGTGTTCTGGAAGACACTGAAGCTTTCTTT. Translation: CASSVLEDTEAFF.

This rearrangement joins TRBV6-1 to TRBJ2-3; 9 nucleotides align to TRBD1. The V gene end was trimmed by 5 bases and the J gene end by 3 bases; junction bases not matched to a gene: 6. Germline V lookup: CDR1 MNHNS, CDR2 SASEGT. There are 15 residues in the CDR3. Written as DNA, the CDR3 is TGTGCCAGCAGTTTTCTAGACAGGGGGACAGATACGCAGTATTTT. Translation: CASSFLDRGTDTQYF.

The rearrangement uses TRBV11-2 and TRBJ2-2; D not resolved. Germline V gene data show CDR1 as SGHAT and CDR2 as FQNNGV. This CDR3 is built from 14 residues. V lost 0 bases, J lost 5 bases, and 7 bases lay in between. The CDR3 region is CASSLDLSTGELFF. The CDR3, as DNA: TGTGCCAGCAGCTTAGACCTTTCAACCGGGGAGCTGTTTTTT.

The CDR3 region is CASSESRGKLFF. The CDR3 DNA reads TGTGCCAGCAGTGAATCCCGAGGAAAACTGTTTTTT. The rearrangement joins TRBV25-1 to TRBJ1-4; D remains ambiguous. The ends were cut back, 1 base at V and 10 bases at J, with 7 bases in the middle. CDR1 and CDR2 from the germline V gene are MGHDK and SYGVNS. The CDR3 has 12 residues.

With regard to this clone: One junction end disagrees with the germline gene, perhaps due to a read error. This chain connects TRBV19 to TRBJ2-1; D not resolved. The CDR3 consists of 15 residues. The germline CDR1 and CDR2 sequences are LNHDA and SQIVND (reference sequence). Here the CDR3 DNA reads TGTGCCGGTAGTATAGCTGCACGCTCCTACAATGAGCAGTTCTTC. Its protein product is CAGSIAARSYNEQFF.

This chain links TRBV2 with TRBJ2-3; D not certain. Germline V gene sequence: CDR1 SNHLY, CDR2 FYNNEI. This CDR3 has 13 amino acids. V was cut by 8 bases and J by 1 base, with 10 bases left in between. As DNA, the CDR3 is TGTGCCAGCGACTTACTACGCACAGATACGCAGTATTTT. It is translated as CASDLLRTDTQYF.

The chain couples TRBV30 to TRBJ2-6; D not certain. CDR3 size: 15 residues. V was shortened by 0 bases and J by 2 bases, with 8 bases between the two germline ends. From germline, CDR1 is GTSNPN and CDR2 SVGIG (reference sequence). In DNA form, the CDR3 reads TGTGCCTGGAGTGTTGGTGGTGCTGGGGCCAACGTCCTGACTTTC. Protein: CAWSVGGAGANVLTF.

The chain joins TRBV19 to TRBJ1-2, with TRBD1 matching 8 bases. V lost 9 bases and J lost 4; bases outside the gene matches: 10. The CDR3 loop spans 14 amino acids. Germline CDR1 is LNHDA and CDR2 is SQIVND (reference sequence). CDR3 bases: TGTGCCAGCGAGACAGGGGCCGGCGGCTATGGCTACACCTTC. It translates to CASETGAGGYGYTF.

This rearrangement joins TRBV5-1 to TRBJ2-1; D call uncertain. Trimming removed 1 base from V and 5 bases from J, with 10 bases in between. There are 14 residues in the CDR3. CDR1 and CDR2 from the germline V gene are SGHRS and YFSETQ. For the CDR3, the DNA is TGCGCCAGCAGCTTGTGGTTAGCTAACAATGAGCAGTTCTTC. Translating it yields CASSLWLANNEQFF.

For the CDR3, the DNA is TGTGCCAGCAGCTTAGATATGGGGGCGAACACCATATATTTT. Its protein product is CASSLDMGANTIYF. The chain has TRBV7-2 and TRBJ1-3; D possibly corresponds to TRBD1 (6 bases). This CDR3 is 14 amino acids long. CDR1 and CDR2 (germline): SGHTA, FQGNSA. Trimming stripped 1 base from V and 7 bases from J, with 11 bases between. Together with reference TRBV7-2 and TRBJ1-3, the CDR3 gives the full variable domain: GAGVSQSPSNKVTEKGKDVELRCDPISGHTALYWYRQSLGQGLEFLIYFQGNSAPDKSGLPSDRFSAERTGGSVSTLTIQRTQQEDSAVYLCASSLDMGANTIYFGEGSWLTVV.

The chain combines TRBV4-1 with TRBJ2-7; D gene unclear. This CDR3 spans 11 amino acids. CDR1 is MGHRA, CDR2 YSYEKL, per germline. V lost 2 bases and J 6 bases, leaving 5 bases between the germline ends. Written as DNA, the CDR3 is TGCGCCAGCAGCCAACTAGGCGAGCAGTACTTC. It yields the protein CASSQLGEQYF.

The rearrangement uses TRBV4-1 and TRBJ2-3; 7 bases agree with TRBD2. V was clipped by 1 base and J by 4 bases; unmatched bases: 20. CDR1 and CDR2 (germline): MGHRA, YSYEKL. The CDR3 is 20 amino acids. The CDR3 protein is CASSQAGIMGYVGGPDTQYF. The CDR3 DNA is TGCGCCAGCAGCCAAGCGGGGATAATGGGGTACGTGGGAGGGCCAGATACGCAGTATTTT.

This clone was picked up a small number of times. The chain has TRBV7-9 and TRBJ1-2, with a tentative D call TRBD1 (5 bases). V dropped 3 bases and J dropped 8 bases, with 16 bases sitting between them. Germline CDR1 SEHNR, CDR2 FQNEAQ (reference sequence). The CDR3 extends over 14 amino acids. The CDR3, as DNA: TGTGCCAGCAGCTTTGGTCTGGGGGGTTACGGCTACACCTTC. Encoded protein: CASSFGLGGYGYTF.

The CDR3 sequence: CASSKRDRAYEQYF. The DNA of the CDR3 is TGTGCCAGTAGTAAAAGGGACAGAGCCTACGAGCAGTACTTC. The rearrangement joins TRBV19 to TRBJ2-7; 7 bases are shared with TRBD1. After removal of 4 bases from V and 2 bases from J, the junction contained 5 bases not matched to a gene. CDR3 length: 14 residues. CDR1 and CDR2 (germline): LNHDA, SQIVND (reference sequence). The whole variable domain, filled in from reference TRBV19 and TRBJ2-7, reads DGGITQSPKYLFRKEGQNVTLSCEQNLNHDAMYWYRQDPGQGLRLIYYSQIVNDFQKGDIAEGYSVSREKKESFPLTVTSAQKNPTAFYLCASSKRDRAYEQYFGPGTRLTVT.

As to this clone: One junction end does not reproduce the germline sequence, and a read error may be involved. The rearrangement links TRBV7-9 to TRBJ1-4, with a weak D call TRBD1 (5 bases). The CDR3 covers 15 residues. CDR1 and CDR2 from the germline V gene are SEHNR and FQNEAQ (reference sequence). CDR3 amino acids: CASSLAGGPGSGLFF. The CDR3 DNA reads TGTGCCAGCAGCCTAGCGGGGGGACCGGGGTCGGGACTGTTTTTT.

The chain combines TRBV30 with TRBJ1-3, with D maybe TRBD1 (6 bases). Deletions cut 4 bases from V and 0 bases from J, with 16 bases between. CDR3 size: 16 residues. Germline V gene sequence: CDR1 GTSNPN, CDR2 SVGIG (reference sequence). The CDR3 DNA sequence: TGTGCCTGGACGACAGGAACCTTCAACTCTGGAAACACCATATATTTT. Translation: CAWTTGTFNSGNTIYF.